This TCR beta chain was obtained from a study of cytomegalovirus exposure and HLA in healthy donors. Study-level information: A subsequent analysis stated that the 90 to 150 validation repertoires were run on the same platform as the approximately 660 first-cohort repertoires.

Data came from immunoSEQ multiplex PCR; TCRdb stores just in-frame clones and leaves some out. The profile shows some 180,000 clones, about 81% of them singletons. Note on this clone: Its antigen is undetermined.

Regarding the study as a whole: The classifier reportedly diagnosed cytomegalovirus status with high specificity and sensitivity. A few chains tied to CMV proved CMV antigen-specific in vitro. The study designated about 180 TCR beta chains cytomegalovirus-associated.

V lost 0 bases and J lost 3; bases outside the gene matches: 7. This CDR3 contains 16 residues. CDR1 LGHNA and CDR2 YNFKEQ come from the germline V gene. The sequence derives from a woman in her thirties in good health and CMV-seronegative. The chain has TRBV4-2 and TRBJ2-7; 8 bases are shared with TRBD2. The sequenced sample consisted of PBMCs. The CDR3 reads CASSQDVSAGGYEQYF. The CDR3 DNA follows: TGTGCCAGCAGCCAAGATGTATCGGCGGGGGGCTACGAGCAGTACTTC.